These 18 T cell receptor beta chains came from one sample sequenced in a study of cytomegalovirus exposure and HLA in healthy donors. 13 Jbeta primers and 60 Vbeta primers were used for the PCR. Profiling relied on immunoSEQ multiplex PCR, and the TCRdb table lists in-frame clones only, not all of them. The table has around 90,000 clones, roughly 86% seen once. The sequenced material came from PBMCs. The receptors come from a man aged 25 to 45 in good health and CMV-seropositive.

Here the CDR3 DNA reads TGTGCCTGGGGGGACATTTTCCAAGAGACCCAGTACTTC. This gives the protein CAWGDIFQETQYF. The chain carries TRBV30 and TRBJ2-5; TRBD1 is a possible D gene (6 bases). Trimming took 5 bases from V and 1 from J, leaving 11 bases between them. This CDR3 spans 13 amino acids. Germline V CDR1 and CDR2: GTSNPN, SVGIG (reference sequence).

CDR3: CASSLYRGEGTHYGYTF. For the CDR3, the DNA is TGTGCCAGCAGTTTATACCGGGGAGAGGGGACTCACTATGGCTACACCTTC. The chain recombines TRBV27 with TRBJ1-2; maybe TRBD1 (5 bases). The ends were cut back, 1 base at V and 3 bases at J, with 18 bases in the middle. This CDR3 has 17 amino acids. Germline lookup yields CDR1 MNHEY and CDR2 SMNVEV (reference sequence).

The J gene is TRBJ2-7, the V gene TRBV28; tentative D call: TRBD1 (6 bases). The germline V gene has CDR1 MDHEN and CDR2 SYDVKM. The CDR3 is made up of 16 amino acids. Deletions cut 4 bases from V and 2 bases from J, with 18 bases between. Here the CDR3 reads CASSWPPGGAPYEQYF. The CDR3 DNA reads as TGTGCCAGCAGTTGGCCCCCTGGGGGCGCGCCCTACGAGCAGTACTTC.

The chain links TRBV9 to TRBJ2-7; D is perhaps TRBD1 (6 bases). V was shortened by 4 bases and J by 0 bases, with 11 bases between the two germline ends. Per germline, CDR1 SGDLS and CDR2 YYNGEE. This CDR3 region has 14 residues. The CDR3 sequence: CASSKRDNSYEQYF. The DNA of the CDR3 is TGTGCCAGCAGCAAGAGGGACAACTCCTACGAGCAGTACTTC.

This chain uses TRBV18 with TRBJ1-5, with TRBD1 matching over 9 bases. CDR1 and CDR2 (germline): KGHSH, LQKENI. The V and J ends lost 0 bases and 4 bases, in that order; junction bases with no gene match: 1. The CDR3 extends over 15 amino acids. The CDR3 sequence: CASSPPGTGNQPQHF. DNA for the CDR3: TGTGCCAGCTCACCACCAGGGACAGGGAATCAGCCCCAGCATTTT.

The chain is built from TRBV2 and TRBJ1-4; D uncertain. Germline CDR1 reads SNHLY; CDR2 reads FYNNEI. This CDR3 contains 15 residues. Between the trimmed V and J ends, which lost 1 base and 0 bases, there was a span of 6 bases. The CDR3 here is CASSEGEATNEKLFF. The CDR3 region has the DNA TGTGCCAGCAGTGAAGGGGAGGCAACTAATGAAAAACTGTTTTTT.

The gene calls are TRBV2 and TRBJ1-4; D uncertain. V was clipped by 3 bases and J by 6 bases, with 14 bases between them. In germline, CDR1 is SNHLY, CDR2 FYNNEI. CDR3 length equals 15 residues. The CDR3 nucleotides read TGTGCCAGCAGTGATGGTGGTGAATCGGATGAAAAACTGTTTTTT. The encoded protein is CASSDGGESDEKLFF.

V and J are TRBV5-1 and TRBJ2-5; 8 bases line up with TRBD1. The J call is uncertain, as TRBJ2-7 better fits the DNA end. CDR1 and CDR2 from the germline V gene are SGHRS and YFSETQ. The CDR3 is made up of 14 amino acids. DNA for the CDR3: TGCGCCAGCCGGACAGGGTCCATCTCCTACGAGCAGTACTTC. As protein: CASRTGSISYEQYF.

A note on this clone: One end of the junction is discordant with germline, which a read error may explain. The chain is built from TRBV6-5 and TRBJ2-1; D gene ambiguous. The germline gives CDR1 MNHEY, CDR2 SVGAGI. The CDR3 is 12 residues long. The CDR3 nucleotides read TGTGCCAGCAGCAACTCCGACAATGAGCAGTTCTTC. Translation: CASSNSDNEQFF.

In its sample, this clone was seen once. The genes are TRBV28 and TRBJ2-3, with 9 bases matching TRBD1. Germline values: CDR1 MDHEN, CDR2 SYDVKM. CDR3 length: 15 amino acids. V dropped 3 bases and J dropped 3; count of bases not matched to a gene: 4. The CDR3 protein is CASSFRDRVTDTQYF. CDR3 nucleotide sequence: TGTGCCAGCAGTTTTCGGGACAGGGTAACAGATACGCAGTATTTT.

This rearrangement joins TRBV6-1 to TRBJ1-2; possible D gene TRBD1, 5 bases. Trimming pared 2 bases from V and 4 bases from J, leaving 14 bases between. The CDR3 runs 15 residues. Germline CDR1 and CDR2: MNHNS and SASEGT. CDR3 sequence (DNA): TGTGCCAGCAGTGAAACGTACAGGATTAGCTATGGCTACACCTTC. This encodes CASSETYRISYGYTF.

This chain connects TRBV19 to TRBJ2-7; tentative D call: TRBD2 (6 bases). Trimming removed 5 bases from V and 1 base from J, with 15 bases in between. The CDR3 is made up of 15 amino acids. Germline V gene data show CDR1 as LNHDA and CDR2 as SQIVND (reference sequence). CDR3 residues: CASSPYPGVSYEQYF. Here the CDR3 DNA reads TGTGCCAGTAGTCCATACCCGGGGGTGTCCTACGAGCAGTACTTC.

The chain uses TRBV4-2 and TRBJ2-7; TRBD2 matches at 11 bases. Germline V gene data show CDR1 as LGHNA and CDR2 as YNFKEQ. The CDR3 is 16 residues long. Losses at the gene ends were 0 bases for V and 6 bases for J; bases not matched to a gene: 7. The CDR3 region is CASSQEGLLAGVEQYF. In DNA form, the CDR3 reads TGTGCCAGCAGCCAAGAAGGTTTACTAGCGGGAGTCGAGCAGTACTTC.

The chain employs TRBV4-2 and TRBJ2-1; D is perhaps TRBD2 (5 bases). CDR3 length: 15 amino acids. In germline, CDR1 is LGHNA, CDR2 YNFKEQ. V lost 2 bases and J 0 bases, leaving 8 bases between the germline ends. This CDR3 reads CASSQLASSYNEQFF. DNA of the CDR3: TGTGCCAGCAGCCAATTAGCGAGCTCCTACAATGAGCAGTTCTTC.

The rearrangement links TRBV7-9 to TRBJ1-1; the D gene is possibly TRBD1 (5 bases). V was cut by 5 bases and J by 1 base, with 11 bases left in between. Germline V gene lookup returns CDR1 SEHNR and CDR2 FQNEAQ (reference sequence). This CDR3 has 14 residues. CDR3 bases: TGTGCCAGCAGCCGCGGGACGCAGAACACTGAAGCTTTCTTT. Translating gives CASSRGTQNTEAFF.

The chain links TRBV19 to TRBJ2-7, with a weak D call TRBD2 (7 bases). Trimming took 3 bases from V and 1 from J, leaving 13 bases between them. The CDR3 runs to 15 residues. Germline-derived CDR1 and CDR2 are LNHDA and SQIVND (reference sequence). The CDR3 DNA is TGTGCCAGTAGTATCAAGCGGGGACAATCCTACGAGCAGTACTTC. Protein sequence: CASSIKRGQSYEQYF. Full variable domain (remainder filled in from reference TRBV19 and TRBJ2-7): DGGITQSPKYLFRKEGQNVTLSCEQNLNHDAMYWYRQDPGQGLRLIYYSQIVNDFQKGDIAEGYSVSREKKESFPLTVTSAQKNPTAFYLCASSIKRGQSYEQYFGPGTRLTVT.

This chain links TRBV10-1 with TRBJ2-5; TRBD1 aligns across 8 bases. Germline CDR1 WNHNN, CDR2 SYGVQD (reference sequence). The ends lost 6 bases at V and 2 bases at J; junction bases unmatched: 5. The CDR3 is 14 residues long. CDR3 in amino acids: CASSQGTGQETQYF. CDR3 nucleotides: TGCGCCAGCAGCCAGGGGACAGGACAAGAGACCCAGTACTTC.

This chain connects TRBV29-1 to TRBJ1-1; 7 bases agree with TRBD1. The length of the CDR3 is 15 residues. Germline V lookup: CDR1 SQVTM, CDR2 ANQGSEA. V lost 7 bases, J lost 4 bases, and 15 bases stayed unmatched. The CDR3: CSARGGQDSSTEAFF. The DNA of the CDR3 is TGCAGCGCCCGAGGGGGCCAAGACTCGAGCACTGAAGCTTTCTTT.